The following is a T cell receptor beta chain sequence with its context. Its antigen remains undetermined. No base quality values were provided; no much bigger clone lies one nucleotide off. Receptor amplification or capture employed the immunoSEQ multiplex PCR assay. For the multiplex PCR, a mixture combining 60 forward primers for TCR Vbeta segments and 13 reverse primers for TCR Jbeta segments was used. The CDR3 region of rearranged TCR beta genes was amplified from genomic DNA with a multiplex PCR assay. On the Illumina HiSeq System, the amplified TCR beta libraries were sequenced as 87-base-pair reads. For the original study's pipeline: A later analysis counted tens of millions of unique TCR beta chains across the 550 to 800 repertoires, and 10 million to 11 million of these chains were shared by at least two donors. Raw reads were error-corrected and collapsed into unique sequences by a nearest-neighbor algorithm in which closely related sequences were merged to remove PCR and sequencing errors. CDR3 sequences were aligned to IMGT reference sequences to assign V, D and J gene segments. For a sequence to be retained, a match of at least six nucleotides was required to both a V gene segment and a J gene segment. A rearrangement counted as productive if the CDR3 had no stop codons and remained in frame with V and J, and every other rearrangement counted as non-productive. CDR3 was defined by IMGT convention, running from the second conserved V-encoded cysteine to the conserved J-encoded phenylalanine. The earlier analysis of 500 to 650 of the donors excluded any sequence lacking an unambiguous match to a single V gene segment. An earlier analysis of several hundred of the donors called V segments functional above 56.7% productive rearrangements and segregating when the between-donor standard deviation exceeded 5%. A statistical classification framework was built to diagnose cytomegalovirus status from the catalog of TCR beta chain sequences. V and J gene assignment, in a later analysis, came from comparing TCR nucleotide sequences with IMGT/GENE-DB human TR gene sequences. The TCRdist pipeline was used in a later analysis to assign CDR3 sequences and most-parsimonious VDJ recombination scenarios. In a later analysis, each TCR beta chain was defined by its CDR3 amino acid sequence together with its V-gene family, and reads without a unique V-gene family were excluded. A later analysis removed 600 or so highly shared, low-generation-probability nucleotide sequences to deal with suspected cross-contamination and a sequencing artifact. In a later analysis, a clonal expansion index for each public chain was calculated from normalized within-repertoire ranks of inferred template counts. A later analysis computed generation probabilities with a VDJ recombination model fitted to out-of-frame rearrangements, and checked the results against IGoR. In a later analysis, hypergeometric tests were used to score TCR-TCR, TCR-HLA and TCR-CMV co-occurrence, with a repertoire-size bias correction applied to TCR pairs. A later analysis estimated false discovery rates by permuting HLA or CMV assignments 20 times. In a later analysis, co-occurring TCRs were grouped with DBSCAN, and TCRdist sequence similarity was added when clustering was performed within HLA-allele-positive subsets. Co-occurrence clustering excluded repertoires with fewer than 30,000 or more than 120,000 public chains, plus five with anomalous nucleotide sharing. In TCRdb, the immuneACCESS table is reduced to in-frame sequences with V and J assigned. These tables do not hold every clone; where another copy was compared, an unresolved V gene accounts for under half, and the others remain unexplained. V and J calls and clone size are as listed in that table; D and trimming were resolved from the DNA. Across this sample there are approximately 120,000 clones, with 70% to 85% seen only once. Approximately 11% of the sample is in the top ten clones.

The sample comes from a study of cytomegalovirus exposure and HLA in healthy donors (TCRdb year 2017). Regarding the study in general: An earlier analysis of some 600 of the donors reported 250 to 350 Gb of sequence data and some 110 million unique TCR beta sequences obtained from about 200 million T cells. Around 320 gigabases of sequencing data and around 87 million unique TCR sequences were included in an early release covering 550 to 800 HLA-typed donors. Of the 300 to 500 genotyped donors, 80% to 90% were placed in the genetic ancestry cluster associated with self-reported Caucasian donors. The aim of the study was to test whether cataloging public T cell receptors could identify signatures of past pathogen exposure. Using immunosequencing, the study profiled T cell repertoires from approximately 700 subjects and related those repertoires to cytomegalovirus serostatus. In addition to the first cohort of 666 subjects, a separate validation cohort of some 120 different subjects was used. High-throughput TCR immunosequencing, statistical association of individual TCRs with disease status, and machine learning were combined to predict cytomegalovirus infection status. To study patterns of TCR occurrence, a later analysis re-analyzed previously published TCR beta repertoires from several hundred donors and added high-resolution HLA genotyping. Rather than using new phenotypic data, the later analysis identified candidate immune exposures from TCR beta sequences and from how often those sequences occurred across donors. An earlier analysis of approximately 580 of the donors used high-throughput TCR beta sequencing to judge whether each TCR beta V gene segment behaved as functional or pseudogenic. Alongside the repertoire data, information on donor age, sex, ethnicity and CMV serostatus was compiled. In a later genetic analysis, genome-wide SNP genotypes for about 55% of the 666 donors were used, and that subset was treated as a discovery cohort. Every discovery cohort repertoire had been produced on one sequencing platform. Both class I and class II loci were covered by HLA typing, at four-digit resolution. The number of donors typed differed by locus, with about 620-630 for A, B, C, DRB1 and DQB1, around 560 for DQA1, some 570 for DPA1, and approximately 470 for DPB1. Four or five DR-DQ haplotypes were handled as single units for association and clustering because linkage in the cohort was strong. Across under 500 genotyped donors of the cohort, an average of roughly 250,000 unique TCR beta nucleotide sequences per donor were sequenced, and 15% to 20% of those sequences were non-productive. Summary of the overall study and its limitations: The study listed 170 or so TCR beta chains as associated with cytomegalovirus. In a later analysis, most CMV-associated TCR beta chains were found to appear HLA-restricted, with HLA associations seemingly driven largely by CMV exposure. The classifier was reported to diagnose cytomegalovirus status with high specificity and sensitivity in both the original cohort and the validation cohort. Across donors, most TCR sequences were observed very rarely, whereas some public TCRs were present in many individuals. For the cohort, immune exposure information was limited to CMV serostatus. The presence/absence analyses assumed that sequencing depth was roughly uniform across donors, and that assumption may not be true. Three of the identified cytomegalovirus-associated TCR beta chains were confirmed in vitro to be specific for cytomegalovirus antigens. According to a later genetic analysis, donors in an Asian-associated ancestry cluster had fewer N-insertions in productive TCRs than the approximately 670-donor mean. When HLA alleles, especially DR and DQ, strongly co-occurred, TCR associations were difficult to assign to individual alleles. In a later analysis, several top co-occurrence clusters were reported to appear linked to parvovirus B19, influenza, CMV and Epstein-Barr virus. The sequencing pipeline was judged likely to have produced a cluster of highly shared sequence variants as a technical artifact. Only TCR beta chains were sequenced in this cohort, and the absence of alpha or paired-chain data limited detectable features. It was suggested by the authors that the approach could potentially be generalized to other disease states and immunological phenotypes. Linkage disequilibrium might explain the correlated functional status among segregating V segments, but an unknown experimental factor could not be ruled out. In a later analysis, HLA-associated TCR beta chains showed more clonal expansion and lower generation probabilities than non-associated chains that were equally common. A later genetic analysis associated a missense DCLRE1C variant with V-gene and J-gene trimming of TCR beta chains, and an independent cohort replicated the association. Because HLA typing was missing for some donors at each locus, association tests included only the typed subset. Because the 87-base-pair reads could not distinguish some IMGT-functional V segments, including TRBV6-2 and TRBV6-3, those segments were excluded. A further reported finding was that TCR beta sequences accurately predicted the HLA-A and HLA-B alleles for most subjects in the first cohort. A later analysis found that TCR association rates varied across HLA loci, with DRB1 alleles showing the most associated TCRs and HLA-C alleles the fewest. A later analysis associated 15,000 to 20,000 TCR beta sequences with specific HLA alleles at a false discovery rate of 0.05. Because counts were too low, 15 to 20 rarely observed V segments, including chromosome 9 orphons, were left out of the earlier analysis of about 620 of the donors. In an earlier analysis of around 600 of the donors, most TCR beta V segments appeared in productive rearrangements about 90% or about 30% of the time, broadly matching IMGT annotations.

V lost 4 bases and J lost 7 bases, and the count of bases not matched to a germline gene is 6. Sequences SGHNT (CDR1) and YYREEE (CDR2) are obtained from the germline V gene (reference sequence). The CDR3, cysteine through phenylalanine, is 13 amino acids long. Only the CDR3 part of the read is kept: 39 bases, read in frame from the first base. In total, about 650 healthy bone marrow donors made up the cohort. Cohort members were all nominally healthy when sampled, although unrecorded immune exposures were likely present. The donor was CMV seropositive and was included in the group of 300 or so seropositive cohort members. A peripheral blood sample was provided by each donor, and peripheral blood mononuclear cells were used for TCR beta sequencing. The Qiagen DNeasy Blood Extraction Kit was used to extract genomic DNA from the blood cell samples.

In this chain, TRBV5-4 is recombined with TRBJ2-5, with 8 central nucleotides matching TRBD2. Material for sequencing was PBMCs. The sequence was collected from a middle-aged man in good health and CMV-seropositive. The nucleotides are TGTGCCAGCAGCCCCCGGGAGGGAGGGACCCAGTACTTC. Translation gives CASSPREGGTQYF.